Below, 24 T cell receptor beta chains from the same sample are listed, as sequenced in a study of CD8 T cells in ankylosing spondylitis (TCRdb year 2017). Receptor libraries were prepared by 5' RACE. This sample was sequenced with an Illumina HiSeq 2500. The public reads were run again by TCRdb, first through fastp at Q25 and then through MiXCR, and only productive beta chains were kept. Each entry is one CDR3 protein sequence, shown with its most common DNA and genes. For this sample there are hundreds of thousands of distinct CDR3 sequences; less than 25% appear just once. The biggest ten clones account for about 4% of the sample. The sample comprised blood, either unsorted or a sorted T cell fraction (not recorded which). These TCRs come from a female donor with ankylosing spondylitis or in good health (not recorded which).

The V gene is TRBV5-1, the J gene TRBJ2-2; 8 nucleotides agree with TRBD2. The CDR3 has 15 amino acids. V dropped 6 bases and J dropped 4; count of bases not matched to a gene: 8. Germline CDR1 is SGHRS and CDR2 is YFSETQ. The DNA of the CDR3 is TGCGCCAGCAAGAGGCGGGAGGAGGGCACCGGGGAGCTGTTTTTT. The encoded protein is CASKRREEGTGELFF.

This clonotype was seen many times. The chain has TRBV19 and TRBJ2-6; no reliable D call. The CDR3 has 14 residues. V was cut by 5 bases and J by 2 bases, with 7 bases left in between. Per germline, CDR1 LNHDA and CDR2 SQIVND (reference sequence). CDR3 nucleotide sequence: TGTGCCAGTAGTGAAAGCCCTGGGGCCAACGTCCTGACTTTC. Amino acid sequence: CASSESPGANVLTF.

The CDR3 sequence: CASSLLRLSSYNEQFF. Written as DNA, the CDR3 is TGTGCCAGCAGTTTACTCAGGTTAAGCTCCTACAATGAGCAGTTCTTC. V and J are TRBV12-3 or TRBV12-4 and TRBJ2-1; D not certain. V shed 2 bases and J shed 0 bases, with 11 bases lying between them. The CDR3 runs 16 residues.

The sample holds a few counts of this clonotype. The chain employs TRBV2 and TRBJ1-5, with D possibly matching TRBD1 (5 bases). Trimming cost V 3 bases and J 7 bases, with 10 bases left between them. The CDR3 is 13 residues long. CDR1 is SNHLY and CDR2 is FYNNEI in the germline V gene. The CDR3 spells CASSEVQGQPQHF. The CDR3 bases are TGTGCCAGCAGTGAGGTCCAGGGACAGCCCCAGCATTTT.

The chain couples TRBV24-1 to TRBJ2-7; TRBD1 agrees at 7 bases. The CDR3 is 15 amino acids. V lost 5 bases to trimming and J lost 1 base; unmatched junction nucleotides: 7. The germline gives CDR1 KGHDR, CDR2 SFDVKD. CDR3 coding DNA: TGTGCCACCAGTGCCACGGGACAGCCGTCCTACGAGCAGTACTTC. This encodes CATSATGQPSYEQYF.

The chain employs TRBV6-5 and TRBJ2-1; the D is unclear. Trimming removed 0 bases at V and 15 bases at J, with 21 bases between. There are 15 residues in the CDR3. Germline assignment: CDR1 MNHEY and CDR2 SVGAGI. The chain's CDR3 is CASSYSGDGNGRRFF. Written as DNA, the CDR3 is TGTGCCAGCAGTTACTCAGGTGATGGAAACGGCCGAAGGTTCTTC.

The chain combines TRBV6-6 with TRBJ1-6, with D possibly being TRBD1 (5 bases). This CDR3 contains 14 residues. V lost 9 bases, J lost 9 bases, and 18 bases lay in between. Germline V gene sequence: CDR1 MNHNY, CDR2 SVGAGI (reference sequence). The CDR3 spells CASSSQGMGSPLHF. As DNA, the CDR3 is TGTGCCAGTTCCTCCCAGGGAATGGGTTCACCCCTCCACTTT.

This chain uses TRBV2 with TRBJ2-2, with 9 bases matching TRBD2. This CDR3 spans 13 amino acids. CDR1 is SNHLY and CDR2 is FYNNEI in the germline V gene. Germline trimming cut 11 bases from V and 11 bases from J; bases unmatched to any gene: 12. Written as DNA, the CDR3 is TGTGCCCCAAGCGAACTAGCGGGCCGTGAGCTGTTTTTT. Translation gives CAPSELAGRELFF. Together with reference TRBV2 and TRBJ2-2, the CDR3 gives the full variable domain: EPEVTQTPSHQVTQMGQEVILRCVPISNHLYFYWYRQILGQKVEFLVSFYNNEISEKSEIFDDQFSVERPDGSNFTLKIRSTKLEDSAMYFCAPSELAGRELFFGEGSRLTVL.

The chain is built from TRBV4-2 and TRBJ1-2, with D uncertain. With 0 bases removed from V and 8 bases from J, the gap between germline ends came to 10 bases. The CDR3 is 13 residues long. Looked up from germline, CDR1 is LGHNA and CDR2 is YNFKEQ. The CDR3 loop reads CASSQEGERGYTF. In DNA, the CDR3 is TGTGCCAGCAGCCAAGAAGGCGAGCGGGGCTACACCTTC.

Many counts were recorded for this clonotype. This chain uses TRBV12-3 or TRBV12-4 with TRBJ2-4, with D perhaps matching TRBD2 (5 bases). This CDR3 spans 15 amino acids. The V and J ends lost 6 bases and 2 bases respectively, with 14 bases between them. The CDR3 loop is CASSQTSSSKNIQYF. For the CDR3, the DNA is TGTGCCAGCAGCCAAACTAGTTCCTCCAAAAACATTCAGTACTTC.

In this sample, this clonotype turned up a few times. The V and J genes are TRBV4-2 and TRBJ2-5; possible D gene TRBD1, 6 bases. Germline V gene data show CDR1 as LGHNA and CDR2 as YNFKEQ. The ends were cut back, 4 bases at V and 1 base at J, with 13 bases in the middle. The CDR3 totals 15 residues. CDR3 region: CASSLRQEFQETQYF. Written as DNA, the CDR3 is TGTGCCAGCAGCCTTCGACAGGAGTTCCAAGAGACCCAGTACTTC.

This chain links TRBV5-5 with TRBJ2-7, with TRBD2 matching over 10 bases. The length of the CDR3 is 16 residues. V dropped 4 bases and J dropped 2; count of bases not matched to a gene: 9. Germline V CDR1 and CDR2: SGHKS, YYEKEE (reference sequence). The CDR3 is CASSGQRTSGTYEQYF. As DNA, the CDR3 is TGTGCCAGCAGCGGTCAGAGGACTAGCGGCACCTACGAGCAGTACTTC.

The CDR3 reads CSVGGRGSYEQYF. CDR3 coding DNA: TGCAGCGTTGGGGGGAGGGGTTCCTACGAGCAGTACTTC. The chain employs TRBV29-1 and TRBJ2-7; TRBD2 matches at 7 bases. Germline lookup yields CDR1 SQVTM and CDR2 ANQGSEA. The V and J ends lost 4 bases and 1 base, in that order; junction bases with no gene match: 4. The length of the CDR3 is 13 residues.

The V call is TRBV6-2 or TRBV6-3, the J call TRBJ2-3; 15 bases are shared with TRBD2. V was clipped by 6 bases and J by 0 bases; unmatched bases: 7. Germline V gives CDR1 MNHEY, CDR2 SVGEGT. This CDR3 region has 18 residues. The CDR3 bases are TGTGCCAGCAGAAGGGGACTAGCGGGAGGCCTTAGCACAGATACGCAGTATTTT. Translation: CASRRGLAGGLSTDTQYF.

This clonotype was recorded many times. This chain connects TRBV20-1 to TRBJ1-5, with TRBD1 identical over 10 bases. The V and J ends lost 2 bases and 1 base, in that order; junction bases with no gene match: 8. Per germline, CDR1 DFQATT and CDR2 SNEGSKA (reference sequence). The CDR3 is 17 amino acids. The CDR3 DNA follows: TGCAGTGCTAGAACCGGGACAGGGGTAGGGAGCAATCAGCCCCAGCATTTT. This sequence encodes CSARTGTGVGSNQPQHF.

A remark on this clonotype: The junction departs from the called germline gene at one end, perhaps through a read error. The rearrangement links TRBV19 to TRBJ2-4, with a tentative D call TRBD1 (6 bases). The CDR3 extends over 9 amino acids. Germline V lookup: CDR1 LNHDA, CDR2 SQIVND (reference sequence). CDR3 DNA sequence: TGTGCCAGTACCTATGGACAGACCTTC. This codes for CASTYGQTF. The full variable domain, with the rest looked up from reference TRBV19 and TRBJ2-4, is DGGITQSPKYLFRKEGQNVTLSCEQNLNHDAMYWYRQDPGQGLRLIYYSQIVNDFQKGDIAEGYSVSREKKESFPLTVTSAQKNPTAFYLCASTYGQTFGAGTRLSVL.

This clonotype was detected many times. V gene TRBV10-3 combines with J gene TRBJ1-3; 10 bases map to TRBD1. This CDR3 comprises 15 residues. Trimming took 6 bases from V and 2 from J; bases not matched to a gene: 4. Germline V CDR1 and CDR2: ENHRY, SYGVKD. The CDR3 DNA is TGTGCCATCAGGCCGGGACAGGGGACTGGAAACACCATATATTTT. This codes for CAIRPGQGTGNTIYF.

This clonotype was observed a handful of times. This chain uses TRBV20-1 with TRBJ2-1, with no clear D. This CDR3 region has 11 residues. Trimming cost V 7 bases and J 1 base, with 5 bases left between them. Germline CDR1 reads DFQATT; CDR2 reads SNEGSKA (reference sequence). The CDR3 here is CSGFSYNEQFF. The CDR3 coding sequence is TGCAGTGGGTTTTCCTACAATGAGCAGTTCTTC.

This clonotype was seen more than once but under ten times. V is TRBV6-1 and J is TRBJ1-4, with unresolved D. The ends were cut back, 8 bases at V and 7 bases at J, with 17 bases in the middle. Germline V gene lookup returns CDR1 MNHNS and CDR2 SASEGT. CDR3 length: 14 residues. The CDR3 is CASSRTGGSEKLFF. CDR3 bases: TGTGCCAGCTCTAGGACCGGAGGGAGTGAAAAACTGTTTTTT.

This clonotype was found a few times. The chain is built from TRBV12-3 or TRBV12-4 and TRBJ1-2; D remains ambiguous. Trimming removed 8 bases from V and 8 bases from J, with 15 bases in between. This CDR3 is built from 12 residues. The CDR3 nucleotides are TGTGCCAGCCGTTGGGATGGAAAAGGCTACACCTTC. It yields the protein CASRWDGKGYTF.

This clonotype was seen a handful of times. The chain is built from TRBV12-5 and TRBJ2-1; perhaps TRBD2 as D (6 bases). Trimming took off 7 bases at V and 10 bases at J, with 14 bases between the two ends. The germline gives CDR1 LGHNT, CDR2 FRNRAP. The CDR3 runs 12 residues. The CDR3 loop reads CASANLREEQFF. In DNA form, the CDR3 reads TGTGCTAGTGCTAACCTCCGGGAGGAGCAGTTCTTC.

This clonotype was seen a handful of times. The chain combines TRBV5-6 with TRBJ2-5; D possibly corresponds to TRBD2 (5 bases). Germline CDR1 and CDR2: SGHDT and YYEEEE. Trimming pared 4 bases from V and 1 base from J, leaving 8 bases between. This CDR3 contains 13 residues. CDR3 region: CASSTTTQETQYF. CDR3 bases: TGTGCCAGCAGCACGACTACCCAAGAGACCCAGTACTTC.

The CDR3 nucleotides read TGTGCCAGCAGTTCCGGGACAGCAACCTACGAGCAGTACTTC. Translated, it gives CASSSGTATYEQYF. V is TRBV12-3 or TRBV12-4 and J is TRBJ2-7; TRBD1 matches at 7 bases. This CDR3 has 14 amino acids. V trimming: 4 bases; J trimming: 2 bases; junction bases outside the gene matches: 5.

The sample holds many counts of this clonotype. This rearrangement joins TRBV5-1 to TRBJ2-7; TRBD1 might be the D (5 bases). Trimming left V 3 bases short and J 3 bases short, with 10 bases between. Germline V gene data show CDR1 as SGHRS and CDR2 as YFSETQ. The CDR3 runs to 13 residues. In DNA, the CDR3 is TGCGCCAGCAGCTGGGAACAGGACTACGAGCAGTACTTC. Protein sequence: CASSWEQDYEQYF.